This T cell receptor (beta chain) was retrieved from a study of identical twins. V shed 1 base and J 5 bases; nucleotides not matched to a gene: 10. The V gene's germline CDR1 is DFQATT and CDR2 SNEGSKA (reference sequence). This CDR3 spans 15 amino acids. From the 5' RACE reads, TCRdb called clonotypes with MiXCR, one entry per CDR3 protein. The sample lists hundreds of thousands of distinct CDR3 sequences; more than 20% were seen once. These sequences were also reported in another study, on yellow fever vaccine responses in identical twins.

This TCR came from a young woman in good health. This chain links TRBV20-1 with TRBJ2-5, with 7 bases lining up with TRBD1. Sequencing was done on a sample of CD4+ T cells sorted from blood. CDR3 residues: CSARALTGPKETQYF. DNA for the CDR3: TGCAGTGCTAGAGCCCTGACAGGGCCGAAGGAGACCCAGTACTTC.